This T cell receptor (beta chain) was retrieved from a study of Graves' ophthalmopathy and Graves' hyperthyroidism. Study-wide findings and caveats: Most expanded thyroid clonotypes above 0.001 frequency also appeared in blood.

At least ten counts were recorded for this clonotype. Its target is unknown. The authors amplified TCR beta CDR3 regions from RNA transcripts. Second-round multiplex PCR came after a first-round RT-PCR that employed HTBI primers. TCRdb used MiXCR to reprocess the multiplex PCR reads, holding one entry per CDR3 protein. Counted here are hundreds of thousands of distinct CDR3 sequences, just over 15% occurring once; the ten biggest clones make up approximately 7%. CDR1 SQVTM and CDR2 ANQGSEA come from the germline V gene. The CDR3 is 10 residues long. V was trimmed by 4 bases and J by 9 bases, leaving 9 bases between them. Patients were excluded if they had other autoimmune diseases or uncontrolled infections, and likewise if pregnancy or lactation applied.

The sample was peripheral blood. The V call is TRBV29-1, the J call TRBJ2-5; a possible D gene is TRBD1 (6 bases). The receptor comes from a young woman with stable Graves' hyperthyroidism. CDR3 nucleotides: TGCAGCGTTGCAGGGGACCCCCAGTACTTC. It codes for CSVAGDPQYF.